The 15 T cell receptor beta chains below come from one sample, sequenced in a study of T cell responses to AZD1222 COVID-19 vaccine. Clones were sequenced by immunoSEQ multiplex PCR, and TCRdb holds only the in-frame ones, with some missing. This sample has roughly 80,000 clones; approximately 90% occur once, and the top ten carry about 3.1%. Sequencing used peripheral blood, obtained 28 days after the second AZD1222 dose. Receptor source: an adult who received the AZD1222 COVID-19 vaccine.

J is TRBJ2-7 and V is TRBV5-4, with 12 bases matching TRBD1. This CDR3 spans 15 amino acids. Germline assignment: CDR1 SGHNT and CDR2 YYREEE (reference sequence). With 0 bases clipped from V and 2 bases from J, the junction kept 0 bases outside the gene matches. CDR3 in amino acids: CASSLGDRGPYEQYF. Written as DNA, the CDR3 is TGTGCCAGCAGCTTGGGGGACAGGGGGCCCTACGAGCAGTACTTC. Complete variable domain (other parts from reference TRBV5-4 and TRBJ2-7): ETGVTQSPTHLIKTRGQQVTLRCSSQSGHNTVSWYQQALGQGPQFIFQYYREEENGRGNFPPRFSGLQFPNYSSELNVNALELDDSALYLCASSLGDRGPYEQYFGPGTRLTVT.

The chain carries TRBV3-1 (or the pseudogene TRBV3-2) and TRBJ1-1; 7 bases align to TRBD1. Unmatched junction bases numbered 4, after V lost 2 bases and J lost 7 bases. This CDR3 is built from 13 residues. Germline V lookup: CDR1 LGHDT, CDR2 YNNKEL (reference sequence). The CDR3 DNA reads as TGTGCCAGCAGCCAACTCTGGGACAGTGAAGCTTTCTTT. This sequence encodes CASSQLWDSEAFF.

The chain combines TRBV5-6 with TRBJ2-2, with D tentatively TRBD1 (5 bases). In germline, CDR1 is SGHDT, CDR2 YYEEEE. The CDR3 loop spans 15 amino acids. V was shortened by 4 bases and J by 4 bases, with 14 bases between the two germline ends. The CDR3 loop is CASSPGRAVTGELFF. The CDR3, as DNA: TGTGCCAGCAGCCCCGGCAGGGCGGTCACCGGGGAGCTGTTTTTT.

This chain joins TRBV7-9 and TRBJ2-7; maybe TRBD2 (6 bases). The CDR3 covers 18 residues. V shed 4 bases and J shed 0 bases, with 22 bases lying between them. Germline V CDR1 and CDR2: SEHNR, FQNEAQ (reference sequence). This CDR3 reads CASSYIAGTLLDSYEQYF. CDR3 in DNA: TGTGCCAGCAGCTATATCGCGGGGACCTTATTAGACTCCTACGAGCAGTACTTC. The entire variable domain, with the rest obtained from reference TRBV7-9 and TRBJ2-7, is as follows: DTGVSQNPRHKITKRGQNVTFRCDPISEHNRLYWYRQTLGQGPEFLTYFQNEAQLEKSRLLSDRFSAERPKGSFSTLEIQRTEQGDSAMYLCASSYIAGTLLDSYEQYFGPGTRLTVT.

The genes are TRBV3-1 (or the pseudogene TRBV3-2) and TRBJ1-2; unclear D gene. From germline, CDR1 is LGHDT and CDR2 YNNKEL (reference sequence). The CDR3 sequence is 11 residues long. V shed 5 bases and J shed 4 bases, with 5 bases lying between them. DNA for the CDR3: TGTGCCAGCAGCGCCTTCTATGGCTACACCTTC. It translates to CASSAFYGYTF.

V gene TRBV7-8 combines with J gene TRBJ1-3; 9 bases are a match to TRBD1. The germline CDR1 and CDR2 sequences are SGHVS and FQNEAQ. The CDR3 covers 15 residues. V shed 6 bases and J 3 bases; nucleotides not matched to a gene: 6. The CDR3 DNA follows: TGTGCCAGCAGTCCACAGGGGGCAGGTGGAAACACCATATATTTT. The encoded protein is CASSPQGAGGNTIYF.

The J gene is TRBJ2-7, the V gene TRBV9; either TRBD1 or TRBD2 may fit D (6 bases each). Trimming removed 4 bases from V and 4 bases from J, with 21 bases in between. This CDR3 region has 16 residues. The germline V gene has CDR1 SGDLS and CDR2 YYNGEE. The CDR3 sequence: CASSPASGGHRYEQYF. The CDR3 DNA sequence: TGTGCCAGCAGCCCCGCGAGTGGGGGGCATAGGTACGAGCAGTACTTC. Using reference TRBV9 and TRBJ2-7 for the parts outside the CDR3, the full variable domain is DSGVTQTPKHLITATGQRVTLRCSPRSGDLSVYWYQQSLDQGLQFLIQYYNGEERAKGNILERFSAQQFPDLHSELNLSSLELGDSALYFCASSPASGGHRYEQYFGPGTRLTVT.

This clone occurred once. V and J are TRBV19 and TRBJ2-5; 7 nucleotides line up with TRBD1. With 1 base clipped from V and 5 bases from J, the junction kept 4 bases outside the gene matches. This CDR3 has 14 amino acids. The germline gives CDR1 LNHDA, CDR2 SQIVND (reference sequence). The CDR3 coding sequence is TGTGCCAGTAGTATAGCAGACAGGGTGGAGACCCAGTACTTC. Translated: CASSIADRVETQYF.

The V call is TRBV29-1, the J call TRBJ2-1; D is possibly TRBD2 (5 bases). Looked up from germline, CDR1 is SQVTM and CDR2 is ANQGSEA. The CDR3 length is 13 residues. The V gene lost 7 bases and the J gene lost 0 bases, with 10 bases spanning the gap. This CDR3 reads CSASDYSYNEQFF. The CDR3 region has the DNA TGCAGCGCCAGCGACTACTCCTACAATGAGCAGTTCTTC.

The chain carries TRBV7-9 and TRBJ1-3; D is ambiguous. Germline values: CDR1 SEHNR, CDR2 FQNEAQ (reference sequence). This CDR3 is 14 amino acids long. Trimming stripped 3 bases from V and 2 bases from J, with 8 bases between. CDR3 region: CASSFPETGNTIYF. In nucleotides, the CDR3 is TGTGCCAGCAGCTTCCCAGAGACTGGAAACACCATATATTTT.

The chain links TRBV6-2 or TRBV6-3 to TRBJ1-5; D remains ambiguous. CDR3 length: 13 residues. CDR1 is MNHEY and CDR2 is SVGEGT in the germline V gene. V lost 0 bases, J lost 7 bases, and 7 bases lay in between. The CDR3 is CASSYSGRQPQHF. CDR3 bases: TGTGCCAGCAGTTACTCAGGGCGGCAGCCCCAGCATTTT.

This chain connects TRBV11-2 to TRBJ1-1, with D unclear. CDR3 length equals 14 residues. CDR1 is SGHAT and CDR2 is FQNNGV in the germline V gene. V was shortened by 1 base and J by 0 bases, with 6 bases between the two germline ends. The CDR3 nucleotides read TGTGCCAGCAGCTTAGGACCCATGAACACTGAAGCTTTCTTT. It codes for CASSLGPMNTEAFF.

This clone appeared a few times. CDR3 nucleotide sequence: TGTGCCTGGAGTGTGTCCGGGAACTACGAGCAGTACTTC. Protein: CAWSVSGNYEQYF. The chain has TRBV30 and TRBJ2-7; D possibly corresponds to TRBD2 (5 bases). Between the trimmed V and J ends, which lost 0 bases and 3 bases, there was a span of 9 bases. CDR1 and CDR2 from the germline V gene are GTSNPN and SVGIG (reference sequence). The CDR3 extends over 13 amino acids. The variable domain in full, with the rest retrieved from reference TRBV30 and TRBJ2-7, is SQTIHQWPATLVQPVGSPLSLECTVEGTSNPNLYWYRQAAGRGLQLLFYSVGIGQISSEVPQNLSASRPQDRQFILSSKKLLLSDSGFYLCAWSVSGNYEQYFGPGTRLTVT.

This clone was counted between two and nine times. The gene calls are TRBV7-2 and TRBJ1-1, with D uncertain. Trimming cost V 3 bases and J 8 bases, with 10 bases left between them. Germline CDR1 reads SGHTA; CDR2 reads FQGNSA. CDR3 size: 12 residues. The CDR3 sequence: CASSFMGSEAFF. CDR3 sequence (DNA): TGTGCCAGCAGCTTCATGGGTTCCGAAGCTTTCTTT.

The V and J genes are TRBV11-1 and TRBJ2-3; D could derive from TRBD1 or TRBD2 (5 bases each). Germline lookup yields CDR1 SGHAT and CDR2 FQDESV (reference sequence). V lost 3 bases to trimming and J lost 1 base, with 8 bases between them. This CDR3 has 14 amino acids. The CDR3 nucleotides are TGTGCCAGCAGCTTGGTGGGGGGCACAGATACGCAGTATTTT. It yields the protein CASSLVGGTDTQYF.